The present T cell receptor (beta chain) was sequenced within a study of a mutant IDH1 vaccine in newly diagnosed glioma. Data came from immunoSEQ multiplex PCR; TCRdb stores just in-frame clones and leaves some out. The sample has 110,000 or so clones; 90% are singletons. Turning to this clone: Its antigen remains unknown.

Time point meaning: week 11, during vaccination. With topical imiquimod, each dose of the vaccine consisted of 300 ug of mutant IDH1 20-mer peptide. This TCR was sampled from a woman aged 45-59 years with glioma. Sample: PBMCs, taken from a glioma patient whose treatment included an IDH1 peptide vaccine.

The CDR3 protein is CAWSSGLGYEQYF. For the CDR3, the DNA is TGTGCCTGGAGTTCAGGTTTGGGTTACGAGCAGTACTTC. The chain recombines TRBV30 with TRBJ2-7; D is uncertain. CDR3 length equals 13 residues. V was trimmed by 2 bases and J by 4 bases, leaving 12 bases between them. Germline CDR1 and CDR2: GTSNPN and SVGIG (reference sequence).